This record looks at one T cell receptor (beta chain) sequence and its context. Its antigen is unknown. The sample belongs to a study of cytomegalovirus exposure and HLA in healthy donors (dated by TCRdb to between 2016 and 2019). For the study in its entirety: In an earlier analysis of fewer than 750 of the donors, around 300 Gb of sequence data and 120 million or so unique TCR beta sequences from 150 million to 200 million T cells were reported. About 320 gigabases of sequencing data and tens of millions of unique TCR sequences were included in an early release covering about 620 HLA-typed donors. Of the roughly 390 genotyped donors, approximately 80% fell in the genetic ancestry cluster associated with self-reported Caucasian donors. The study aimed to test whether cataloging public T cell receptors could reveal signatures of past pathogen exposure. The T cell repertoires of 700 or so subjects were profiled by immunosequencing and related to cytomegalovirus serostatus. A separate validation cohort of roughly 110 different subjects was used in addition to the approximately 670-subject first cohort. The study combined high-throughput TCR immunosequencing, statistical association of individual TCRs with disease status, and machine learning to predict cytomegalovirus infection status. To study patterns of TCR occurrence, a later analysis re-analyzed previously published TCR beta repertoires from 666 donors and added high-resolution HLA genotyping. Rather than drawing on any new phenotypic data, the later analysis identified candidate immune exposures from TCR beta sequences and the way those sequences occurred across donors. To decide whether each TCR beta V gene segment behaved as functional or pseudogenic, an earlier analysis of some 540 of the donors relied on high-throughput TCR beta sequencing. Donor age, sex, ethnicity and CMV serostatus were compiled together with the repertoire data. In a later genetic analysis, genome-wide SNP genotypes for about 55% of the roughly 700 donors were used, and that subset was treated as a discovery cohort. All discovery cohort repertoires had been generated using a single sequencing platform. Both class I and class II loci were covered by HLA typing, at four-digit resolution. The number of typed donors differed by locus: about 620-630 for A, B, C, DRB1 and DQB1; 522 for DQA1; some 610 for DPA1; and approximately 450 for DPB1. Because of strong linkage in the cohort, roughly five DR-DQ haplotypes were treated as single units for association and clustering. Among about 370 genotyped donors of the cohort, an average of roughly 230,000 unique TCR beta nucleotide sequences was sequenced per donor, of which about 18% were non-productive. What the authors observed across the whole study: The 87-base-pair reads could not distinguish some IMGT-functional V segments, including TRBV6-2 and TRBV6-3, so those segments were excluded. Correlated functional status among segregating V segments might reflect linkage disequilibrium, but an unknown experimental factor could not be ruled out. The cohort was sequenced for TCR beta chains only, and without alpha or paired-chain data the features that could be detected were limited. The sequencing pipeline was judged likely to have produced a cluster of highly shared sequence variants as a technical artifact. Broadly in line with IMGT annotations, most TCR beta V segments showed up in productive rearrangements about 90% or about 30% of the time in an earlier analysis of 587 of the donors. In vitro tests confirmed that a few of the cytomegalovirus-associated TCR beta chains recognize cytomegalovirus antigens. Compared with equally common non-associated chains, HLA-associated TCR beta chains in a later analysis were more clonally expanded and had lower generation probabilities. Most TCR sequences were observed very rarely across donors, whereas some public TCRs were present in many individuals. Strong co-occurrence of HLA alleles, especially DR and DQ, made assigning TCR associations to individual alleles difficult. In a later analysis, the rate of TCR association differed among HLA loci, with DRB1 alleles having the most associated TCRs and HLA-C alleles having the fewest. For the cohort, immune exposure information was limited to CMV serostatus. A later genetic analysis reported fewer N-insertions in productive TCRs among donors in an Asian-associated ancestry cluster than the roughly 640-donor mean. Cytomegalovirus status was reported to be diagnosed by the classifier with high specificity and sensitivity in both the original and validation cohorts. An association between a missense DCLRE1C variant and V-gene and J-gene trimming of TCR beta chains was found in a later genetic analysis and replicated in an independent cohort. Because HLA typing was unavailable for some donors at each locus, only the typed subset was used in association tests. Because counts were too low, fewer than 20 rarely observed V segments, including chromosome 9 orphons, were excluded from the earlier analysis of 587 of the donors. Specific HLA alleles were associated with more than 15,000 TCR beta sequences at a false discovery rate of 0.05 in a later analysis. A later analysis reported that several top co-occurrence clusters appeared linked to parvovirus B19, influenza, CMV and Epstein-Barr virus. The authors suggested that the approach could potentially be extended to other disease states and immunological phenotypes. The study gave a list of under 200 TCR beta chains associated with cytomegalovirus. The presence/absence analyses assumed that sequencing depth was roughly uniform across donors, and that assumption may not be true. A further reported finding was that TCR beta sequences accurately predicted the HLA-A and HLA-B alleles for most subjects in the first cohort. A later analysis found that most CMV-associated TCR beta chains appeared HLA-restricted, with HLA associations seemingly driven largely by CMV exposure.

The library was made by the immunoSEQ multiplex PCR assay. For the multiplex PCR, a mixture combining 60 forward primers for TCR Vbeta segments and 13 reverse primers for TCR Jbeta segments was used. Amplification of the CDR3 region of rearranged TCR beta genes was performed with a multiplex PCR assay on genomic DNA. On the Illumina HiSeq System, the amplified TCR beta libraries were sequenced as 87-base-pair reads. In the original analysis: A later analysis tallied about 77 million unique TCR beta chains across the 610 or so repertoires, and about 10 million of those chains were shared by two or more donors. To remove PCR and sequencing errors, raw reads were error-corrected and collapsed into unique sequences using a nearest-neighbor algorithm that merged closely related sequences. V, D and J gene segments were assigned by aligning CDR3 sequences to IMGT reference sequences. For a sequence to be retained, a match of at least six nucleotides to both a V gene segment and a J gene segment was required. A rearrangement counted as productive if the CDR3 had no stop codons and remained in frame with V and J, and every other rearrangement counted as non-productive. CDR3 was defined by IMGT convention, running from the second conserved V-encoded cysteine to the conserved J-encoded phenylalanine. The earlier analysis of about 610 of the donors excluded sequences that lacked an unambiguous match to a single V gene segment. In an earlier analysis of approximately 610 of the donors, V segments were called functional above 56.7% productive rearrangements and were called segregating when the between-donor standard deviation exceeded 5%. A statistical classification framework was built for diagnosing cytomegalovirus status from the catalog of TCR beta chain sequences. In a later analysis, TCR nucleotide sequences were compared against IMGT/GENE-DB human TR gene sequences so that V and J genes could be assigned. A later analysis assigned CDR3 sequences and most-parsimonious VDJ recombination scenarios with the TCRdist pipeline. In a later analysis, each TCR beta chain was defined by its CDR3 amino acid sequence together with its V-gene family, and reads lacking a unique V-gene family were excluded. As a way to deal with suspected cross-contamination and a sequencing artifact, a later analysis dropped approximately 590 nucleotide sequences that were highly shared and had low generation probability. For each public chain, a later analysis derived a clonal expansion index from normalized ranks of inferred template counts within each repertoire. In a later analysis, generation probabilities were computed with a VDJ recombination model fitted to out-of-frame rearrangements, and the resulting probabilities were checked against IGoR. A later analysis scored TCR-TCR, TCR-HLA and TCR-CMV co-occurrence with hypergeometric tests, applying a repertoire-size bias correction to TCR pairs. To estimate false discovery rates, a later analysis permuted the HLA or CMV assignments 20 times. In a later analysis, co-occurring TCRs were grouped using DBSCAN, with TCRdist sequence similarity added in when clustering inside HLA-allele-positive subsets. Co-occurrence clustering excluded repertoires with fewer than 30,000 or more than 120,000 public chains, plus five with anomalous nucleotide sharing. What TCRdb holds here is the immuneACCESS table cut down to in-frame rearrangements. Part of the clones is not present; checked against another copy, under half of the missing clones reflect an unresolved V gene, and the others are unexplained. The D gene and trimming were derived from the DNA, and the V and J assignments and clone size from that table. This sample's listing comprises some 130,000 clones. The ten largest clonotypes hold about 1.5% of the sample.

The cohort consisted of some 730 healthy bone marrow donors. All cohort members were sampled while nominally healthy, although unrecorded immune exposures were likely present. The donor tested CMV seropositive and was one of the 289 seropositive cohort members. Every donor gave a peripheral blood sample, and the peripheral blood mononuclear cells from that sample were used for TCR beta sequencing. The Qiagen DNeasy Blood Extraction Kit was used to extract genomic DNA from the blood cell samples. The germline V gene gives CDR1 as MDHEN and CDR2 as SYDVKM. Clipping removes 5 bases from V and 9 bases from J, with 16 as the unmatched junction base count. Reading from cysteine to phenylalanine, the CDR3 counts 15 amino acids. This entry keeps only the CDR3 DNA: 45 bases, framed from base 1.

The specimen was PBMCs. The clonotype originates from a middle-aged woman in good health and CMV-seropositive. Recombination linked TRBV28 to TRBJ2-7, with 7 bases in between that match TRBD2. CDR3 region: CASSPLAAKTAGQYF. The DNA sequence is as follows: TGTGCCAGCAGTCCCCTAGCGGCGAAGACGGCGGGGCAGTACTTC.